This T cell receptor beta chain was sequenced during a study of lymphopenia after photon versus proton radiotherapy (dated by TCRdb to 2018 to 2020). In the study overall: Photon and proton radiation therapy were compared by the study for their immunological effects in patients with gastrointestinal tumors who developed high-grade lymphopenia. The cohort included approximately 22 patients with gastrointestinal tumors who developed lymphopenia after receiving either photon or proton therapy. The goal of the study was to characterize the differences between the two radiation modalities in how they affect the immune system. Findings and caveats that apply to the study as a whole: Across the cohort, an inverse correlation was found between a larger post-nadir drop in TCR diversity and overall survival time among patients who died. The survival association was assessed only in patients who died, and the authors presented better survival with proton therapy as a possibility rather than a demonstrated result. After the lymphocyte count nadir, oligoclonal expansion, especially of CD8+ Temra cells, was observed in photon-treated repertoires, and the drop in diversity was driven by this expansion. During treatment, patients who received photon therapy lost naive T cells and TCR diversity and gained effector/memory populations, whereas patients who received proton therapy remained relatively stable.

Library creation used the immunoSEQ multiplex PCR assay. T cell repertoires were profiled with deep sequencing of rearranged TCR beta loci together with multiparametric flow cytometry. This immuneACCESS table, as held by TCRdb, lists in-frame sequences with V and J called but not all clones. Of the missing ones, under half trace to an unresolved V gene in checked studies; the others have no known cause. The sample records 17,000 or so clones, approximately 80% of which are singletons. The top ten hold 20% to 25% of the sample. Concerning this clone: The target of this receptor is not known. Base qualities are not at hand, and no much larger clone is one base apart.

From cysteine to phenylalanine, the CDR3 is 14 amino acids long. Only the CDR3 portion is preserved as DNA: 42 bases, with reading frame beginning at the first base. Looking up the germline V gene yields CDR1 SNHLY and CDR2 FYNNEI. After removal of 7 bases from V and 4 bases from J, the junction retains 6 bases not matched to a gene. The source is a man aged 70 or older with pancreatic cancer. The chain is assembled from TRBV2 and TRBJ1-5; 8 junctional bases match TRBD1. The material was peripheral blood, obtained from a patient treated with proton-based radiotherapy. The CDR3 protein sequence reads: CASNLQGVNQPQHF. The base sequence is TGTGCCAGCAACCTACAGGGGGTAAATCAGCCCCAGCATTTT.